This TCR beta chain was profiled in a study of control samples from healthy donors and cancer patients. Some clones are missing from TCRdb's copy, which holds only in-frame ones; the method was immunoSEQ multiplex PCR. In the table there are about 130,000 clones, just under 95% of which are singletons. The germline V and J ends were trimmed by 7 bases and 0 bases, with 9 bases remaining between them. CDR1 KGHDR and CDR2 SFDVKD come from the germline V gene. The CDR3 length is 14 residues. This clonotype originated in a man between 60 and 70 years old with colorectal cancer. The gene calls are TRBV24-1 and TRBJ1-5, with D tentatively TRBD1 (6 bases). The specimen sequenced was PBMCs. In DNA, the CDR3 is TGTGCCACCAGCGGACAGCATAGCAATCAGCCCCAGCATTTT. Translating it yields CATSGQHSNQPQHF.